This T cell receptor (beta chain) was found in a study of blood T cells in healthy people across ages. Alongside a J-beta primer mix, a sample-barcoded 5' primer served in a second PCR lasting roughly 7 to 12 cycles. TCRdb recomputed calls from the 5' RACE reads with MiXCR, one row per CDR3 protein. The repertoire holds about 770,000 distinct CDR3 sequences, with 40% to 50% as singletons. CDR3 size: 13 residues. Trimming left V 3 bases short and J 7 bases short, with 15 bases between. Germline-derived CDR1 and CDR2 are DFQATT and SNEGSKA (reference sequence). The rearrangement uses TRBV20-1 and TRBJ1-1, with D tentatively TRBD1 (6 bases). The sequencing input was blood. This receptor was obtained from a man aged 60 to 75 in good health. The CDR3 bases are TGCAGTGCTAGTACAGGGAAGAAGGTTGAAGCTTTCTTT. As protein: CSASTGKKVEAFF.